Below, 32 T cell receptor beta chains from the same sample are listed, as sequenced in a study of spatial heterogeneity in lung cancer. Described time point: sample taken at primary tumor resection. Material for sequencing was whole RNA from tumor, nontumor lung or frozen PBMC, left unsorted. TCRdb analysed the 5' RACE reads with MiXCR anew, one entry per CDR3 protein. This table holds 77,000 or so distinct CDR3 sequences, approximately 20% found once. The sample here was PBMCs, taken at surgery. These receptors all come from a male donor with early-stage non-small cell lung cancer.

The table lists this clonotype with a few counts. The chain joins TRBV4-3 to TRBJ2-1; maybe TRBD2 (5 bases). Germline V gene data show CDR1 as LGHNA and CDR2 as YSLEER. Trimming cost V 0 bases and J 7 bases, with 16 bases left between them. CDR3 size: 16 residues. The DNA of the CDR3 is TGCGCCAGCAGCCAAGATGACTACCTCCTGGGAAATGAGCAGTTCTTC. Translated: CASSQDDYLLGNEQFF.

This sequence joins TRBV20-1 and TRBJ2-7; 13 bases are shared with TRBD2. The CDR3 contains 16 residues. V dropped 3 bases and J dropped 2; count of bases not matched to a gene: 7. The germline V gene encodes CDR1 DFQATT and CDR2 SNEGSKA (reference sequence). The CDR3 region is CSASSPGLAGTYEQYF. The CDR3 bases are TGCAGTGCTAGCAGTCCGGGACTAGCGGGGACCTACGAGCAGTACTTC.

This chain connects TRBV11-3 to TRBJ2-3, with 11 positions matching TRBD2. V lost 1 base, J lost 0 bases, and 3 bases stayed unmatched. Germline-derived CDR1 and CDR2 are SGHNT and YENEEA. There are 17 residues in the CDR3. This CDR3 is CASSLASGGYSTDTQYF. Here the CDR3 DNA reads TGTGCCAGCAGCTTAGCTAGCGGGGGGTATAGCACAGATACGCAGTATTTT.

This clonotype was detected a few times. This sequence joins TRBV6-1 and TRBJ1-4, with TRBD1 identical over 12 bases. Germline V lookup: CDR1 MNHNS, CDR2 SASEGT. This CDR3 is built from 15 residues. Trimming cost V 7 bases and J 6 bases; bases outside gene matches: 6. CDR3 sequence: CASIWGQGADEKLFF. The CDR3 bases are TGTGCCAGCATCTGGGGACAGGGGGCGGATGAAAAACTGTTTTTT.

This clonotype was picked up a small number of times. V usage is TRBV5-1 and J usage is TRBJ2-3; the match to TRBD1 covers 7 bases. V shed 2 bases and J 0 bases; nucleotides not matched to a gene: 6. CDR3 length: 16 amino acids. Germline CDR1 SGHRS, CDR2 YFSETQ. CDR3 sequence: CASSLQGTSSTDTQYF. CDR3 nucleotides: TGCGCCAGCAGCTTACAGGGGACGAGTAGCACAGATACGCAGTATTTT.

The chain combines TRBV5-1 with TRBJ2-4; 12 bases are shared with TRBD2. The CDR3 length is 17 residues. Germline V CDR1 and CDR2: SGHRS, YFSETQ. Unmatched junction bases numbered 14, after V lost 5 bases and J lost 8 bases. The DNA of the CDR3 is TGCGCCAGCAGTTCCGGACTAGCGGGGAACCTATTAGACATTCAGTACTTC. This codes for CASSSGLAGNLLDIQYF.

This clonotype was observed many times. The rearrangement uses TRBV20-1 and TRBJ1-3; D ambiguous. V lost 2 bases, J lost 1 base, and 6 bases lay in between. Germline-derived CDR1 and CDR2 are DFQATT and SNEGSKA (reference sequence). The CDR3 spans 13 residues. CDR3 loop: CSARRQSGNTIYF. CDR3 nucleotide sequence: TGCAGTGCTAGAAGACAATCTGGAAACACCATATATTTT.

V is TRBV19 and J is TRBJ2-7; no definite D call. This CDR3 is built from 14 residues. V was pared by 1 base and J by 1 base, with 8 bases between. Germline lookup yields CDR1 LNHDA and CDR2 SQIVND (reference sequence). This CDR3 reads CASSIGRDSYEQYF. CDR3 nucleotides: TGTGCCAGTAGTATAGGACGAGATTCCTACGAGCAGTACTTC.

The chain employs TRBV11-2 and TRBJ2-3; 9 nucleotides agree with TRBD1. V trimming: 5 bases; J trimming: 3 bases; junction bases outside the gene matches: 6. The CDR3 spans 15 residues. The germline gives CDR1 SGHAT, CDR2 FQNNGV. The CDR3 nucleotides are TGTGCCAGCAGCCTGGGACAGGGAATGACAGATACGCAGTATTTT. Residues: CASSLGQGMTDTQYF.

This clonotype was found many times. The chain links TRBV5-6 to TRBJ1-1; 7 bases match TRBD1. With V trimmed by 4 bases and J by 4 bases, 4 bases remained unmatched. CDR1 and CDR2 (germline): SGHDT, YYEEEE. This CDR3 region has 13 residues. CDR3 nucleotides: TGTGCCAGCAGCCGGGCAGGGGGCACTGAAGCTTTCTTT. Protein: CASSRAGGTEAFF.

The chain recombines TRBV29-1 with TRBJ2-3, with D perhaps assigned TRBD1 or TRBD2 (5 bases each). V lost 5 bases to trimming and J lost 2 bases, with 14 bases between them. This CDR3 contains 14 residues. Germline CDR1 is SQVTM and CDR2 is ANQGSEA. DNA of the CDR3: TGCAGCGTTCTTACTAGGGGCCTCACAGATACGCAGTATTTT. This encodes CSVLTRGLTDTQYF.

About this clonotype itself: The junction departs from the called germline gene at one end, perhaps through a read error. This rearrangement joins TRBV7-7 to TRBJ2-1; D is unclear. The CDR3 length is 13 residues. The V gene's germline CDR1 is SSHAT and CDR2 FNYEAQ (reference sequence). CDR3 protein: CASSLGWGNEQFF. The CDR3 DNA reads TGTGCTAGCAGCTTGGGTTGGGGAAATGAGCAGTTCTTC.

CDR3 sequence reads: CASRGPLNEQFF. The CDR3 DNA reads as TGTGCCAGCAGGGGACCCCTAAATGAGCAGTTCTTC. The rearrangement links TRBV6-2 or TRBV6-3 to TRBJ2-1; D tentatively reads TRBD1 or TRBD2 (5 bases each). Germline loops: CDR1 MNHEY, CDR2 SVGEGT. This CDR3 is 12 amino acids long. V lost 6 bases and J 7 bases, leaving 10 bases between the germline ends.

This rearrangement joins TRBV6-5 to TRBJ2-5; 7 bases line up with TRBD2. Looked up from germline, CDR1 is MNHEY and CDR2 is SVGAGI. This CDR3 region has 15 residues. J gave up 2 bases and V 6 bases, and 9 bases lay outside the gene matches. The CDR3: CASSLGGWRQETQYF. CDR3 sequence (DNA): TGTGCCAGCAGCCTGGGGGGGTGGCGTCAAGAGACCCAGTACTTC.

This clonotype was seen more than once but under ten times. The V call is TRBV7-9, the J call TRBJ2-3; 8 bases are shared with TRBD1. The CDR3 is 15 residues long. Losses at the gene ends were 5 bases for V and 1 base for J; bases not matched to a gene: 5. Germline V lookup: CDR1 SEHNR, CDR2 FQNEAQ (reference sequence). The CDR3 spells CASSLTGAGTDTQYF. The CDR3 nucleotides are TGTGCCAGCAGCCTGACAGGGGCGGGCACAGATACGCAGTATTTT.

This clonotype was recorded a few times. The chain couples TRBV23-1 to TRBJ2-1, with D possibly TRBD2 on 5 matching bases. TRBV23-1 qualifies as an ORF whose function is uncertain. Trimming left V 10 bases short and J 5 bases short, with 9 bases between. This CDR3 contains 11 residues. CDR3 in DNA: TGCGCCATGGAGGACGACAATGAGCAGTTCTTC. It translates to CAMEDDNEQFF.

At least ten counts were recorded for this clonotype. The chain links TRBV4-1 to TRBJ2-3; 7 bases agree with TRBD2. V shed 2 bases and J 4 bases; nucleotides not matched to a gene: 12. The germline gives CDR1 MGHRA, CDR2 YSYEKL. The CDR3 loop spans 17 amino acids. The CDR3, as DNA: TGCGCCAGCAGCCAAATCAGGGAGGCGGGAGTTTCAGATACGCAGTATTTT. Translated: CASSQIREAGVSDTQYF.

Ten or more counts support this clonotype. V gene TRBV29-1 combines with J gene TRBJ2-2; 9 nucleotides agree with TRBD2. After removal of 5 bases from V and 0 bases from J, the junction contained 1 base not matched to a gene. From germline, CDR1 is SQVTM and CDR2 ANQGSEA. The CDR3 length is 14 residues. The CDR3: CSVLAGANTGELFF. CDR3 coding DNA: TGCAGCGTTTTAGCGGGAGCGAACACCGGGGAGCTGTTTTTT.

V and J are TRBV11-2 and TRBJ2-1; tentative D call: TRBD2 (5 bases). V was pared by 5 bases and J by 8 bases, with 25 bases between. This CDR3 spans 17 amino acids. Germline assignment: CDR1 SGHAT and CDR2 FQNNGV. The DNA for the CDR3 is TGTGCCAGCAGCAACATCGTGCTCGGGGAGACCTCCGATGAGCAGTTCTTC. It encodes CASSNIVLGETSDEQFF.

This clonotype was found a few times. The chain uses TRBV20-1 and TRBJ2-1, with 7 bases that match TRBD2. The V and J ends lost 3 bases and 0 bases, in that order; junction bases with no gene match: 8. Germline assignment: CDR1 DFQATT and CDR2 SNEGSKA (reference sequence). The CDR3 is 16 residues long. In DNA, the CDR3 is TGCAGTGCTAGTCCTAGCGGCAGGAGCTCCTACAATGAGCAGTTCTTC. Its translation: CSASPSGRSSYNEQFF.

CDR3 bases: TGTGCCTGGAGTGTACAGTTTGGAGCCAATGAGCAGTTCTTC. Amino acid sequence: CAWSVQFGANEQFF. This sequence joins TRBV30 and TRBJ2-1; D is unresolved. Germline V CDR1 and CDR2: GTSNPN, SVGIG (reference sequence). This CDR3 spans 14 amino acids. Trimming pared 0 bases from V and 6 bases from J, leaving 12 bases between.

This clonotype was seen a few times. CDR3 DNA: TGCGCCAGCAGGTCCCTAGCAGACACAGATACGCAGTATTTT. Its translation is CASRSLADTDTQYF. The gene calls are TRBV5-1 and TRBJ2-3; a possible D gene is TRBD2 (5 bases). The V end lost 5 bases, the J end lost 2 bases, and 12 bases lay between the germline ends. The CDR3 has 14 amino acids. The germline CDR1 and CDR2 sequences are SGHRS and YFSETQ. The full variable domain, its missing parts supplied by reference TRBV5-1 and TRBJ2-3, is KAGVTQTPRYLIKTRGQQVTLSCSPISGHRSVSWYQQTPGQGLQFLFEYFSETQRNKGNFPGRFSGRQFSNSRSEMNVSTLELGDSALYLCASRSLADTDTQYFGPGTRLTVL.

The J gene is TRBJ2-7, the V gene TRBV20-1; D may match TRBD1 or TRBD2 (5 bases each). The germline gives CDR1 DFQATT, CDR2 SNEGSKA (reference sequence). V was pared by 6 bases and J by 6 bases, with 12 bases between. This CDR3 has 11 amino acids. The CDR3 region is CSARGVGEQYF. DNA of the CDR3: TGCAGTGCGAGGGGCGTAGGCGAGCAGTACTTC.

This clonotype has just a few counts. This chain connects TRBV7-2 to TRBJ1-4; D gene ambiguous. CDR3 length equals 14 residues. Trimming left V 5 bases short and J 0 bases short, with 7 bases between. Per germline, CDR1 SGHTA and CDR2 FQGNSA. The CDR3 DNA follows: TGTGCCAGCAGCCTAGATACAACTAATGAAAAACTGTTTTTT. Its protein product is CASSLDTTNEKLFF.

This clonotype was observed a single time. This chain uses TRBV11-3 with TRBJ1-1, with unresolved D. Germline V gene data show CDR1 as SGHNT and CDR2 as YENEEA. This CDR3 comprises 14 residues. Deletions cut 2 bases from V and 3 bases from J, with 10 bases between. The CDR3: CASSLNPLDTEAFF. CDR3 coding DNA: TGTGCCAGCAGCTTAAACCCCTTGGACACTGAAGCTTTCTTT.

There are a few counts of this clonotype. The chain uses TRBV6-1 and TRBJ2-1; the match to TRBD2 covers 9 bases. The germline gives CDR1 MNHNS, CDR2 SASEGT. The CDR3 length is 15 residues. Losses at the gene ends were 4 bases for V and 5 bases for J; bases not matched to a gene: 6. CDR3 in DNA: TGTGCCAGCAGTGTCTCTAGCGGGGTAGACAATGAGCAGTTCTTC. Translation gives CASSVSSGVDNEQFF.

The chain combines TRBV3-1 with TRBJ2-7, with D unclear. The V and J ends lost 1 base and 6 bases respectively, with 7 bases between them. Germline V gives CDR1 LGHDT, CDR2 YNNKEL (reference sequence). CDR3 length equals 12 residues. The CDR3 DNA reads as TGTGCCAGCAGCCAAGTTGGTAGCGAGCAGTACTTC. Its translation: CASSQVGSEQYF.

This clonotype has at least ten counts. The chain links TRBV5-1 to TRBJ2-3; D gene unclear. The V gene lost 4 bases and the J gene lost 4 bases, with 10 bases spanning the gap. This CDR3 spans 13 amino acids. CDR1 SGHRS and CDR2 YFSETQ come from the germline V gene. Here the CDR3 reads CASSGDRSDTQYF. The CDR3 region has the DNA TGCGCCAGCAGCGGAGACCGGTCAGATACGCAGTATTTT. The whole variable domain, filled in from reference TRBV5-1 and TRBJ2-3, reads KAGVTQTPRYLIKTRGQQVTLSCSPISGHRSVSWYQQTPGQGLQFLFEYFSETQRNKGNFPGRFSGRQFSNSRSEMNVSTLELGDSALYLCASSGDRSDTQYFGPGTRLTVL.

A few counts support this clonotype. This chain uses TRBV28 with TRBJ2-1; D is uncertain. The CDR3 totals 12 residues. V was shortened by 2 bases and J by 10 bases, with 9 bases between the two germline ends. The germline V gene encodes CDR1 MDHEN and CDR2 SYDVKM. CDR3 DNA: TGTGCCAGCAGTTTAAATGATCGGGAGCAGTTCTTC. Its protein is CASSLNDREQFF.

V gene TRBV27 combines with J gene TRBJ1-6; a weak D match, TRBD1 (5 bases). The CDR3 runs to 14 residues. V lost 5 bases and J 1 base, leaving 6 bases between the germline ends. CDR1 is MNHEY and CDR2 is SMNVEV in the germline V gene (reference sequence). The chain's CDR3 is CASSDRSYNSPLHF. CDR3 nucleotide sequence: TGTGCCAGCAGTGACAGATCCTATAATTCACCCCTCCACTTT.

A note on this clonotype: With a much larger clone just one base away, this may be a read error. This sequence joins TRBV12-3 or TRBV12-4 and TRBJ2-5; D not certain. V dropped 4 bases and J dropped 4 bases, with 4 bases sitting between them. This CDR3 comprises 11 residues. CDR3 sequence reads: CASSWGETQYF. For the CDR3, the DNA is TGTGCCAGCAGTTGGGGAGAGACCCAGTACTTC.

This clonotype has at least ten counts. V usage is TRBV10-3 and J usage is TRBJ2-2; 8 bases match TRBD1. CDR1 is ENHRY and CDR2 is SYGVKD in the germline V gene. The ends lost 8 bases at V and 8 bases at J; junction bases unmatched: 7. The CDR3 runs 13 residues. CDR3 DNA sequence: TGTGCCATCGAGACCCGGGACAGGGGGGAGCTGTTTTTT. Translating gives CAIETRDRGELFF.